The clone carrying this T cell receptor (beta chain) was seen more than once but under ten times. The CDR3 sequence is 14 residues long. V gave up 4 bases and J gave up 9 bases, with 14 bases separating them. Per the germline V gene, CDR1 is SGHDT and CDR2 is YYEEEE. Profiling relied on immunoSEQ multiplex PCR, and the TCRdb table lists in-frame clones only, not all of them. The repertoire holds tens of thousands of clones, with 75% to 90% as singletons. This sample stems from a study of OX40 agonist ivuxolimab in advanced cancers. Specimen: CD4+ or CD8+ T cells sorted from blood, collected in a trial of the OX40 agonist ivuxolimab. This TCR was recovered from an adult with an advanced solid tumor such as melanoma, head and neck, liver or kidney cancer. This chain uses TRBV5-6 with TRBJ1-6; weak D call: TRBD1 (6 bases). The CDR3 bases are TGTGCCAGCAGCCGGACAGAAGTTGGTTCACCCCTCCACTTT. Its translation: CASSRTEVGSPLHF.